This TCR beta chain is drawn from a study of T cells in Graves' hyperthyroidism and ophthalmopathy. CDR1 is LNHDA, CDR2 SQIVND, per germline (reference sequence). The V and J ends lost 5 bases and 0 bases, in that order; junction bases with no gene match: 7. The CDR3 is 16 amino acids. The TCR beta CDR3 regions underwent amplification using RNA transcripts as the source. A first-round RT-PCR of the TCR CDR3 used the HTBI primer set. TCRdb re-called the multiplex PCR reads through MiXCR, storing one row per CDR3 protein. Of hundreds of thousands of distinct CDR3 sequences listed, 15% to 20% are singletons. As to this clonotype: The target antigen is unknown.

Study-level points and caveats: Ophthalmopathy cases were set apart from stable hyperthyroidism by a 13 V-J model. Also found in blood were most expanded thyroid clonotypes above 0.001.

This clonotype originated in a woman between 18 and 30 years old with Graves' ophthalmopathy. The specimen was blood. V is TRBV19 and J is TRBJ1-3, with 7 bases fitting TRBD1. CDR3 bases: TGTGCCAGTAGTCCCGGGACAGTCCTCTCTGGAAACACCATATATTTT. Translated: CASSPGTVLSGNTIYF.